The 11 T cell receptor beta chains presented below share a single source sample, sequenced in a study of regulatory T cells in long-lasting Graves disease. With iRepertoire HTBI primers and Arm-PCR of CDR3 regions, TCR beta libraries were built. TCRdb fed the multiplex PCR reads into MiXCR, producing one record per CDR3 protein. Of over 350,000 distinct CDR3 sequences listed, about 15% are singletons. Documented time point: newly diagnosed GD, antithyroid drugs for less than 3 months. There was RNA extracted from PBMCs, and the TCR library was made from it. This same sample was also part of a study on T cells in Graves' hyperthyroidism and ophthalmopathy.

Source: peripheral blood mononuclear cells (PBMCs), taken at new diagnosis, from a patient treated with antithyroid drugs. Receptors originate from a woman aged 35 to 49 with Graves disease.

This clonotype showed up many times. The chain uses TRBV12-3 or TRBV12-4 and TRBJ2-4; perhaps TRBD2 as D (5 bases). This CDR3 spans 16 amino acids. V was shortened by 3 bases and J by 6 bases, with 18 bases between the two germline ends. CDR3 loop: CASSFRGKNEGNIQYF. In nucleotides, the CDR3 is TGTGCCAGCAGTTTTAGAGGGAAAAATGAGGGAAACATTCAGTACTTC.

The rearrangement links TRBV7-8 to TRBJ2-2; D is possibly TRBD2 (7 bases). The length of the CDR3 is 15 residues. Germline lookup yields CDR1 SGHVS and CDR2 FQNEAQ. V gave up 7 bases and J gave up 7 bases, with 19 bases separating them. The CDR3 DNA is TGTGCCAGCATTGCGGGGGCAGCTCAAGGCGGGGAGCTGTTTTTT. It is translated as CASIAGAAQGGELFF.

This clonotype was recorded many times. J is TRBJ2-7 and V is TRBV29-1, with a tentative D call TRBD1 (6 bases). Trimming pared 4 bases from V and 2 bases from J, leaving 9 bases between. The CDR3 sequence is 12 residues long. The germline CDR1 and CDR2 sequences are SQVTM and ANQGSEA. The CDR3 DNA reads TGCAGCGTTGGCCAGGGGACCTACGAGCAGTACTTC. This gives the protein CSVGQGTYEQYF.

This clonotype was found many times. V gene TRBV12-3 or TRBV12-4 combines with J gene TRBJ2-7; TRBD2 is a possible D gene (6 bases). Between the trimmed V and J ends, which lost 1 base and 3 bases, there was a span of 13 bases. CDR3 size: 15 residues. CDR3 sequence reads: CASSLGTSSYYEQYF. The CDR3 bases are TGTGCCAGCAGTTTAGGAACTAGCAGCTACTACGAGCAGTACTTC.

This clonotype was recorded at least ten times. The CDR3 DNA follows: TGCAGTGCAATGCGGGTGGAGTCCACTGAAGCTTTCTTT. Encoded protein: CSAMRVESTEAFF. This sequence joins TRBV20-1 and TRBJ1-1; no definite D call. Trimming took off 6 bases at V and 4 bases at J, with 15 bases between the two ends. CDR3 size: 13 residues. Germline V gene data show CDR1 as DFQATT and CDR2 as SNEGSKA (reference sequence).

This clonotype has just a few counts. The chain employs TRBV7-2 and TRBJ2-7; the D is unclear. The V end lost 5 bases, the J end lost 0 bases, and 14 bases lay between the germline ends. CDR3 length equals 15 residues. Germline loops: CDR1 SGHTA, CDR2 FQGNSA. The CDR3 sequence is CASSLGHGSSYEQYF. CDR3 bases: TGTGCCAGCAGCCTAGGTCACGGTAGCTCCTACGAGCAGTACTTC.

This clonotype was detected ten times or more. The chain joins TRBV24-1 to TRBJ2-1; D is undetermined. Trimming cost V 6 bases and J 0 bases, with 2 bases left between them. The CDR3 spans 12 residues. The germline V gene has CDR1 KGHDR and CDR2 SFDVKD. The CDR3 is CATSNSYNEQFF. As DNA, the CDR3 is TGTGCCACCAGTAACTCCTACAATGAGCAGTTCTTC.

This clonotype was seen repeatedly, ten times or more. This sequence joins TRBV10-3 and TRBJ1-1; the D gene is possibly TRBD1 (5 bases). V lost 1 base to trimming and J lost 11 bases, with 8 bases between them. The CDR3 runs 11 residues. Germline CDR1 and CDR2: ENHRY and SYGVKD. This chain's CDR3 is CAISELGTAFF. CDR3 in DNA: TGTGCCATCAGTGAGTTGGGGACGGCTTTCTTT.

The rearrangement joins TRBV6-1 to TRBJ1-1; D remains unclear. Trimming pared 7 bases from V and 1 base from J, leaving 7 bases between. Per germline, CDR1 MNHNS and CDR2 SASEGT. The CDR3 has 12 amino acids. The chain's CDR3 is CASNHGNTEAFF. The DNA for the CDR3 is TGTGCCAGCAACCACGGGAACACTGAAGCTTTCTTT.

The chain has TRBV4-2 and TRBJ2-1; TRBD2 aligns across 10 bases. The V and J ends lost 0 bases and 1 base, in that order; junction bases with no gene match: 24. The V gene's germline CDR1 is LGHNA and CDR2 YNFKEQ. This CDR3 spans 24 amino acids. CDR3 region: CASSQDKAGRVGRLAGESYNEQFF. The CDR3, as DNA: TGTGCCAGCAGCCAAGATAAGGCGGGGAGGGTAGGGAGGCTAGCGGGAGAATCCTACAATGAGCAGTTCTTC.

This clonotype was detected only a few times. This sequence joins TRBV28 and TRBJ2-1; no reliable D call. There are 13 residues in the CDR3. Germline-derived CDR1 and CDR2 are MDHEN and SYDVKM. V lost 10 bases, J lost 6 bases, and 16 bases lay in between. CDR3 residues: CATLYRRLNEQFF. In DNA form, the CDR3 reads TGTGCCACCCTCTATCGGCGCCTCAATGAGCAGTTCTTC.